Sequencing of this T cell receptor beta chain was carried out in a study of blood T cell repertoires in COVID-19 (dated by TCRdb to 2019 to 2021). Notes on the research overall: Collaborator samples came from the United States, Italy and Spain and covered acute and convalescent phases of COVID-19. The material from the prospective study consisted of cDNA or gDNA derived from T cells, B-cell-depleted T cells, or PBMCs. Deeply sampled blood TCRbeta repertoires from subjects exposed to, actively infected with, or recovered from COVID-19 were included in the dataset. The repertoires were made available in a free public database intended to serve as a resource for research on the immune response to SARS-CoV-2. The samples were drawn from two sources: the first 160 participants of the ongoing ImmuneRACE study, and 950 to 1,500 subjects contributed by 6 global collaborators. The sample metadata nearly always contained a de-identified subject ID, COVID-19 status, age in years and sex. Where available, HLA class I and class II types were taken from metadata supplied by the sample provider and were not determined by assay-based typing.

TCRbeta CDR3 regions were amplified from genomic DNA by means of the immunoSEQ Assay, a bias-controlled multiplex PCR. The published analysis was carried out like this. The number of nucleated cells in each sample was estimated from the amplification of reference gene primers within the assay. To quantify the absolute abundance of each unique TCRbeta CDR3 rearrangement, sequence reads were collapsed and filtered. For each sample, productive Simpson clonality was calculated as the square root of Simpson's diversity index across productive rearrangements. TCRdb's version of the immuneACCESS table is confined to in-frame rearrangements and falls short of the full clone set. An unresolved V gene accounts for under half of the shortfall where checked; the remainder is of unknown origin. V, J and clone size reflect that table, while D and trimming were determined from the DNA. The sample yields 55,000 to 75,000 clones; about 70% were counted once. Over 20% of the sample is in the top ten clones.

Study-wide conclusions, independent of this receptor: Clinical and demographic metadata were provided uncurated, with the amount varying by source and participant.

Whole blood was collected in K2EDTA tubes by collaborating institutions according to the institutions' own protocols. For TCRbeta analysis, collaborators shipped samples as frozen whole blood, isolated PBMCs, or DNA extracted from either of those sample types. Of note for this clone: What antigen it recognizes has not been identified. Per-nucleotide qualities are absent, and no much larger clonotype sits a single base away.

V loses 5 bases of germline sequence and J loses 1 base, and the interval between the two ends is 17 bases. From the cysteine up to the phenylalanine, the CDR3 has a length of 16 residues. Only the CDR3 DNA stays, 48 bases, in frame from base 1. The germline V gene yields SGHNT for CDR1 and YENEEA for CDR2. The rearranged segments are TRBV11-3 and TRBJ1-1; the D region possibly corresponds to TRBD1 (6 bases align). This receptor was obtained from a man between 60 and 70 years old with acute or convalescent COVID-19. Sequenced material: peripheral blood. For the CDR3, the sequence is CASSPGGGRANTEAFF. Read as DNA, the sequence is TGTGCCAGCAGCCCCGGGGGGGGCCGTGCGAACACTGAAGCTTTCTTT.